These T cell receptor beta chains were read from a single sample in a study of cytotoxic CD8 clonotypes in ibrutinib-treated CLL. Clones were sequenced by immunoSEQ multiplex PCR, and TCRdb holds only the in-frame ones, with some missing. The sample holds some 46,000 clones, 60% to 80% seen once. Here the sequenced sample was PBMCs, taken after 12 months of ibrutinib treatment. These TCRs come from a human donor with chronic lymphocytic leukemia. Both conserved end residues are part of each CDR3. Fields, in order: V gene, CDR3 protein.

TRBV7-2 CASSPNQGSLSYGYTF
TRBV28 CASSLGGEQKLFF
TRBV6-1 CASNGAVTEAFF
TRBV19 CASSLPGGSSYNEQFF
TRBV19 CASSSGKLLDTQYF
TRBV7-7 CASSARDSQGETQYF
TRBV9 CASSVGDRATDTQYF
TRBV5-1 CASRDPVDTQYF
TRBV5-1 CASSSTVTDTQYF
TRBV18 CASSPQGRGDEQFF
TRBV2 CASSIRGDTEAFF
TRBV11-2 CASSLVLANEQFF
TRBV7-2 CASSSGQTGNQPQHF
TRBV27 CASSFQGEDYGYTF
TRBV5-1 CASSLFQGRGTDTQYF
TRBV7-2 CASSSQGLGTEAFF
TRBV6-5 CASSVNDGQDTQYF
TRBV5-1 CASSFWGETNYGYTF
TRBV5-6 CASSGGVDRLWETQYF
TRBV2 CASTRGDGNQPQHF
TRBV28 CASSLLGQIYGYTF